The 23 T cell receptor beta chains below come from one sample, sequenced in a study of blood T cell repertoires in COVID-19. Sequenced by immunoSEQ multiplex PCR; TCRdb stores in-frame clones only, minus some. The repertoire holds about 170,000 clones, with roughly 91% as singletons. Source material: peripheral blood. The receptors originated from a young man with COVID-19, enrolled during active disease.

The chain carries TRBV11-2 and TRBJ1-1; maybe TRBD1 (6 bases). The CDR3 has 16 residues. Germline loops: CDR1 SGHAT, CDR2 FQNNGV. V was pared by 5 bases and J by 4 bases, with 20 bases between. CDR3 sequence reads: CASSRTALRWVTEAFF. The CDR3 nucleotides are TGTGCCAGCAGCCGGACAGCCCTACGGTGGGTCACTGAAGCTTTCTTT.

The chain employs TRBV21-1 and TRBJ2-7; TRBD2 is taken as the D call from the table, unchecked against the DNA. TRBV21-1 is flagged as a pseudogene. The CDR3 sequence is 11 residues long. CDR3 bases: TGTGCTAGGGTAGGACTAGTCGAGCAGTACTTC. Protein product: CARVGLVEQYF.

This chain uses TRBV28 with TRBJ2-7; D gene uncertain. Trimming cost V 7 bases and J 1 base, with 14 bases left between them. Germline assignment: CDR1 MDHEN and CDR2 SYDVKM. This CDR3 has 14 amino acids. The CDR3 loop reads CASTSPLPSYEQYF. The DNA for the CDR3 is TGTGCCAGCACCTCCCCCCTACCGTCCTACGAGCAGTACTTC. The full variable domain, rest sourced from reference TRBV28 and TRBJ2-7, is DVKVTQSSRYLVKRTGEKVFLECVQDMDHENMFWYRQDPGLGLRLIYFSYDVKMKEKGDIPEGYSVSREKKERFSLILESASTNQTSMYLCASTSPLPSYEQYFGPGTRLTVT.

The V gene is TRBV6-1, the J gene TRBJ2-2, with TRBD2 as a possible D gene (5 bases). Germline V CDR1 and CDR2: MNHNS, SASEGT. The CDR3 loop spans 18 amino acids. The V end lost 0 bases, the J end lost 0 bases, and 14 bases lay between the germline ends. The CDR3 protein is CASSEAKRGVANTGELFF. The CDR3 DNA sequence: TGTGCCAGCAGTGAAGCGAAACGGGGAGTTGCGAACACCGGGGAGCTGTTTTTT.

This rearrangement joins TRBV4-1 to TRBJ2-1, with 9 bases lining up with TRBD2. Germline V gives CDR1 MGHRA, CDR2 YSYEKL. Germline trimming cut 1 base from V and 0 bases from J; bases unmatched to any gene: 4. This CDR3 has 17 amino acids. The CDR3 nucleotides are TGCGCCAGCAGCCAAGGGACTAGCGCTAGCTCCTACAATGAGCAGTTCTTC. Its protein product is CASSQGTSASSYNEQFF.

This rearrangement joins TRBV29-1 to TRBJ2-3; D uncertain. Germline assignment: CDR1 SQVTM and CDR2 ANQGSEA. The CDR3 has 12 residues. The V end lost 4 bases, the J end lost 6 bases, and 11 bases lay between the germline ends. The CDR3 sequence: CSVVITRDTQYF. For the CDR3, the DNA is TGCAGCGTTGTTATAACCCGGGATACGCAGTATTTT.

The genes are TRBV14 and TRBJ2-3; tentative D call: TRBD1 (6 bases). Germline CDR1 SGHDN, CDR2 FVKESK. CDR3 length equals 15 residues. V lost 6 bases and J lost 0, with 13 bases in between. In nucleotides, the CDR3 is TGTGCCAGCAGGAGGACAGTTACTAGCACAGATACGCAGTATTTT. It translates to CASRRTVTSTDTQYF.

The gene calls are TRBV2 and TRBJ2-2, with D maybe TRBD2 (6 bases). There are 14 residues in the CDR3. From germline, CDR1 is SNHLY and CDR2 FYNNEI. Trimming left V 9 bases short and J 4 bases short, with 15 bases between. The CDR3 sequence is CASQRDFLTGELFF. The DNA for the CDR3 is TGTGCCAGTCAAAGGGACTTCCTCACCGGGGAGCTGTTTTTT.

The V call is TRBV15, the J call TRBJ1-5; a possible D gene is TRBD1 (5 bases). Trimming removed 1 base at V and 5 bases at J, with 9 bases between. The CDR3 extends over 14 amino acids. Per the germline V gene, CDR1 is LNHNV and CDR2 is YYDKDF (reference sequence). The CDR3 sequence: CATSRGGYDQPQHF. CDR3 bases: TGTGCCACCAGCAGAGGGGGCTACGATCAGCCCCAGCATTTT.

DNA of the CDR3: TGTGCCAGCAGCGTAGACGGGGGAGTGGGGACTGAAGCTTTCTTT. Residues: CASSVDGGVGTEAFF. The chain couples TRBV9 to TRBJ1-1; possibly TRBD1 for D (5 bases). This CDR3 comprises 15 residues. Germline CDR1 reads SGDLS; CDR2 reads YYNGEE. With 0 bases removed from V and 5 bases from J, the gap between germline ends came to 14 bases.

V usage is TRBV2 and J usage is TRBJ2-1; 7 bases fit TRBD1. The CDR3 sequence is 12 residues long. Germline values: CDR1 SNHLY, CDR2 FYNNEI. After removal of 7 bases from V and 5 bases from J, the junction contained 2 bases not matched to a gene. This CDR3 is CASMQGDNEQFF. Written as DNA, the CDR3 is TGTGCCAGCATGCAGGGGGACAATGAGCAGTTCTTC.

This chain joins TRBV6-2 or TRBV6-3 and TRBJ2-3, with D possibly matching TRBD1 (6 bases). Germline CDR1 is MNHEY and CDR2 is SVGEGT. With 4 bases removed from V and 7 bases from J, the gap between germline ends came to 18 bases. The CDR3 length is 15 residues. The CDR3 DNA reads TGTGCCAGCAGTTCCATAGACAGGTCCGGGAATACGCAGTATTTT. The encoded protein is CASSSIDRSGNTQYF.

V gene TRBV28 combines with J gene TRBJ1-6; D is uncertain. The germline V gene has CDR1 MDHEN and CDR2 SYDVKM. Between the trimmed V and J ends, which lost 10 bases and 7 bases, there was a span of 14 bases. The CDR3 is 13 amino acids. The CDR3 bases are TGTGCCATAGAGCCGGGGTCCAATTCACCCCTCCACTTT. It translates to CAIEPGSNSPLHF.

The chain recombines TRBV28 with TRBJ2-6; possible D gene TRBD2, 6 bases. Per the germline V gene, CDR1 is MDHEN and CDR2 is SYDVKM. Trimming cost V 3 bases and J 2 bases, with 8 bases left between them. CDR3 size: 15 residues. As DNA, the CDR3 is TGTGCCAGCAGTTTGGGGGGACCTGGGGCCAACGTCCTGACTTTC. Translated, it gives CASSLGGPGANVLTF.

This chain uses TRBV28 with TRBJ2-1; TRBD2 is a possible D gene (5 bases). Germline CDR1 MDHEN, CDR2 SYDVKM. The CDR3 covers 13 residues. V gave up 6 bases and J gave up 3 bases, with 9 bases separating them. The chain's CDR3 is CASSLGNYNEQFF. CDR3 DNA sequence: TGTGCCAGCAGCCTCGGGAACTACAATGAGCAGTTCTTC.

This chain joins TRBV6-5 and TRBJ2-5, with 10 bases aligning to TRBD2. The CDR3 runs to 15 residues. The junction had 5 bases not matched to a gene; V was cut back by 2 bases and J by 5 bases. Germline V gene data show CDR1 as MNHEY and CDR2 as SVGAGI. The CDR3 is CASSYRPAGGETQYF. The CDR3 DNA reads TGTGCCAGCAGTTACCGGCCAGCGGGAGGGGAGACCCAGTACTTC.

The chain joins TRBV11-2 to TRBJ1-1; D is ambiguous. The CDR3 covers 13 residues. The germline V gene encodes CDR1 SGHAT and CDR2 FQNNGV. Trimming left V 5 bases short and J 0 bases short, with 7 bases between. CDR3 sequence reads: CASSLQMNTEAFF. The CDR3 DNA reads TGTGCCAGCAGCCTTCAGATGAACACTGAAGCTTTCTTT.

The V gene is TRBV15, the J gene TRBJ2-7; 10 bases agree with TRBD2. V gave up 1 base and J gave up 6 bases; unmatched junction bases: 6. CDR1 and CDR2 (germline): LNHNV, YYDKDF (reference sequence). The CDR3 has 15 amino acids. As DNA, the CDR3 is TGTGCCACCAGCAGAGTAGCGGGAGGAAGCGGCGAGCAGTACTTC. Translation: CATSRVAGGSGEQYF.

The chain recombines TRBV11-2 with TRBJ2-7; D perhaps matches TRBD1 (6 bases). Trimming stripped 5 bases from V and 6 bases from J, with 17 bases between. CDR3 size: 14 residues. Germline lookup yields CDR1 SGHAT and CDR2 FQNNGV. Here the CDR3 DNA reads TGTGCCAGCAGCCCACTACAGGGAAGGGCCGAGCAGTACTTC. This translates into CASSPLQGRAEQYF.

In this sample, this clone turned up a few times. As DNA, the CDR3 is TGTGCCAGCAGGGCGGGGGGAAGCTCCTACGAGCAGTACTTC. It specifies CASRAGGSSYEQYF. V and J are TRBV27 and TRBJ2-7; 8 bases align to TRBD2. V trimming: 6 bases; J trimming: 0 bases; junction bases outside the gene matches: 4. This CDR3 is 14 amino acids long. Germline V gives CDR1 MNHEY, CDR2 SMNVEV (reference sequence).

This sequence joins TRBV24-1 and TRBJ1-1, with TRBD1 as a possible D gene (5 bases). CDR1 and CDR2 (germline): KGHDR, SFDVKD. The CDR3 has 13 amino acids. Trimming left V 7 bases short and J 1 base short, with 9 bases between. The CDR3 sequence: CATRQAENTEAFF. In DNA form, the CDR3 reads TGTGCCACCAGACAGGCGGAGAACACTGAAGCTTTCTTT.

The chain couples TRBV19 to TRBJ2-7, with 10 positions matching TRBD2. CDR3 length: 18 amino acids. The V segment lost 2 bases and the J segment 0 bases; nucleotides outside the gene matches: 10. Germline CDR1 is LNHDA and CDR2 is SQIVND (reference sequence). The CDR3 nucleotides are TGTGCCAGTAGTATACAAGCTAGCGGGAGAGTAAGCTCCTACGAGCAGTACTTC. Its translation is CASSIQASGRVSSYEQYF.

This clone rates as medium-sized. This chain connects TRBV10-3 to TRBJ2-3, with D perhaps matching TRBD1 (6 bases). This CDR3 comprises 15 residues. V was cut by 1 base and J by 2 bases, with 10 bases left in between. Germline assignment: CDR1 ENHRY and CDR2 SYGVKD. The DNA of the CDR3 is TGTGCCATCAGTGAGTGGTGGGGGCCCACAGATACGCAGTATTTT. This sequence encodes CAISEWWGPTDTQYF.